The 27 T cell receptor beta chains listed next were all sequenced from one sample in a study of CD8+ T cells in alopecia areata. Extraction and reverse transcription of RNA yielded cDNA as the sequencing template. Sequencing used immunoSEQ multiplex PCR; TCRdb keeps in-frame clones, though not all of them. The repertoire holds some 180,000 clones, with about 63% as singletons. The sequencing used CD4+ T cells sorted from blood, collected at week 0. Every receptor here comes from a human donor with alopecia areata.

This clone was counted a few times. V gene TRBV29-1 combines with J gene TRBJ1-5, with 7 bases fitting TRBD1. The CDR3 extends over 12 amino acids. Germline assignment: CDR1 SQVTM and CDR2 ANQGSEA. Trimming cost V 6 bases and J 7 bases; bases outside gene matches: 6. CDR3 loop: CSVRQGSQPQHF. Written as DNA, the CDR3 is TGCAGCGTACGACAGGGTTCCCAGCCCCAGCATTTT.

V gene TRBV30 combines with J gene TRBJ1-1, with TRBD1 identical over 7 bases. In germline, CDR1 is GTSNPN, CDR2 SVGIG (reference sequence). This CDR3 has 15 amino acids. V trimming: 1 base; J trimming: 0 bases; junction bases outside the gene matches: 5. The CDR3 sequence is CAWSGQGLMNTEAFF. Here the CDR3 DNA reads TGTGCCTGGAGTGGACAGGGCCTAATGAACACTGAAGCTTTCTTT.

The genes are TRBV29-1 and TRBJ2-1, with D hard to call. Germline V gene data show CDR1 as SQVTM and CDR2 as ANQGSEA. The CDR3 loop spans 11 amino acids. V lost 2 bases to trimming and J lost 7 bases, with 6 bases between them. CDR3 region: CSVEPRNEQFF. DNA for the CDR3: TGCAGCGTTGAACCCCGGAATGAGCAGTTCTTC.

The CDR3 protein is CASSQDPGGNYNEQFF. CDR3 bases: TGCGCCAGCAGCCAAGATCCGGGGGGCAACTACAATGAGCAGTTCTTC. The chain joins TRBV4-3 to TRBJ2-1, with D possibly matching TRBD2 (7 bases). The CDR3 length is 16 residues. Germline CDR1 LGHNA, CDR2 YSLEER. Deletions cut 0 bases from V and 3 bases from J, with 12 bases between.

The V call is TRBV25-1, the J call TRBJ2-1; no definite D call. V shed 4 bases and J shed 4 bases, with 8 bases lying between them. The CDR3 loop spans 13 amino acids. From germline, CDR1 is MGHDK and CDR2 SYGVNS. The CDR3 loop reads CASSGYSYNEQFF. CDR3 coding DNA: TGTGCCAGCAGTGGGTACAGTTACAATGAGCAGTTCTTC.

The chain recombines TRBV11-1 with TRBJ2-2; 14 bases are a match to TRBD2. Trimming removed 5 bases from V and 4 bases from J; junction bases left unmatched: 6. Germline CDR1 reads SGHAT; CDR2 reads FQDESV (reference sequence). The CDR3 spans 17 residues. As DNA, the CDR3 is TGTGCCAGCAGCGCGACTAGCGGGGGGGCCAGCACCGGGGAGCTGTTTTTT. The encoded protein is CASSATSGGASTGELFF.

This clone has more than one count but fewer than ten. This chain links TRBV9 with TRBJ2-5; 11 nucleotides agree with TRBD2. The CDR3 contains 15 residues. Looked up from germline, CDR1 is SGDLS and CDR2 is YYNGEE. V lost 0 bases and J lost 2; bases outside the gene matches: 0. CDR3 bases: TGTGCCAGCAGCGTAGGGACTAGCGGGCAAGAGACCCAGTACTTC. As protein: CASSVGTSGQETQYF. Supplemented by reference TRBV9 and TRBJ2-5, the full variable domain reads DSGVTQTPKHLITATGQRVTLRCSPRSGDLSVYWYQQSLDQGLQFLIQYYNGEERAKGNILERFSAQQFPDLHSELNLSSLELGDSALYFCASSVGTSGQETQYFGPGTRLLVL.

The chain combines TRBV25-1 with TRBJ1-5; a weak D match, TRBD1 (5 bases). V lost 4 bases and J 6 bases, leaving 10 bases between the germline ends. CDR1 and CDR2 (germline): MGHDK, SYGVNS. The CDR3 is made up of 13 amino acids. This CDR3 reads CASSVGAGQPQHF. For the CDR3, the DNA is TGTGCCAGCAGTGTAGGGGCCGGTCAGCCCCAGCATTTT. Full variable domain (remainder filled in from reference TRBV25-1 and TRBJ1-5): EADIYQTPRYLVIGTGKKITLECSQTMGHDKMYWYQQDPGMELHLIHYSYGVNSTEKGDLSSESTVSRIRTEHFPLTLESARPSHTSQYLCASSVGAGQPQHFGDGTRLSIL.

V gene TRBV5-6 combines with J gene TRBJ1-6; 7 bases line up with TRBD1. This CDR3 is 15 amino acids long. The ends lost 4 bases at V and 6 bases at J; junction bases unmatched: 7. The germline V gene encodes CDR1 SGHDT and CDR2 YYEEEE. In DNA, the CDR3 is TGTGCCAGCAGCGAGGGACAGCGGATTAATTCACCCCTCCACTTT. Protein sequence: CASSEGQRINSPLHF.

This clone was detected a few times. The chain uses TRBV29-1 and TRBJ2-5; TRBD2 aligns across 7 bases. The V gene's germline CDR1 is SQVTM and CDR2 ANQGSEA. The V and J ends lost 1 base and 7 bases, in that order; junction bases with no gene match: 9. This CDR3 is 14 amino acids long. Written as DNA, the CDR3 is TGCAGCGTTGAAGTGCAGGACACGGGAGGGACCCAGTACTTC. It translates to CSVEVQDTGGTQYF.

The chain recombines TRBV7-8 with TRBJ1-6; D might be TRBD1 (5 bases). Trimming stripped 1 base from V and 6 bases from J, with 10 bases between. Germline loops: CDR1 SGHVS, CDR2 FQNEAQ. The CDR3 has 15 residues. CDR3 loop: CASSLVSQGNSPLHF. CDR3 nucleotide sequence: TGTGCCAGCAGCTTAGTCTCTCAGGGTAATTCACCCCTCCACTTT.

This chain's CDR3 is CATRREGGEQYF. The CDR3 bases are TGTGCCACCAGGAGGGAAGGTGGCGAGCAGTACTTC. V and J are TRBV19 and TRBJ2-7; perhaps TRBD2 as D (6 bases). The CDR3 is made up of 12 amino acids. Germline-derived CDR1 and CDR2 are LNHDA and SQIVND (reference sequence). V lost 10 bases and J 6 bases, leaving 16 bases between the germline ends.

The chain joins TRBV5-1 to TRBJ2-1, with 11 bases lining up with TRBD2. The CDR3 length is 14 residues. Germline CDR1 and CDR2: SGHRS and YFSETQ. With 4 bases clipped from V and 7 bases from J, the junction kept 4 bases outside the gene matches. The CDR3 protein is CASSPGTSGNEQFF. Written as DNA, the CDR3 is TGCGCCAGCAGCCCAGGGACTAGCGGAAATGAGCAGTTCTTC.

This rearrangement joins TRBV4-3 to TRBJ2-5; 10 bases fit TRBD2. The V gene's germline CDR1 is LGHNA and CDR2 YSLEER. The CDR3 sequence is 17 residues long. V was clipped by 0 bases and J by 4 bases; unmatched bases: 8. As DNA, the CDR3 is TGCGCCAGCAGCCAAGAGGCAGCGGGGGGGCCTGCAGAGACCCAGTACTTC. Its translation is CASSQEAAGGPAETQYF.

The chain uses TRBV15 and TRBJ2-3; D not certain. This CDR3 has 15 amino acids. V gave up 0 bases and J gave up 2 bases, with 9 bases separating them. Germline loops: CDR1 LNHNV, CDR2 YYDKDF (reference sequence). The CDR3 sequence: CATSRDGVLTDTQYF. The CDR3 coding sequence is TGTGCCACCAGCAGAGATGGGGTGCTCACAGATACGCAGTATTTT.

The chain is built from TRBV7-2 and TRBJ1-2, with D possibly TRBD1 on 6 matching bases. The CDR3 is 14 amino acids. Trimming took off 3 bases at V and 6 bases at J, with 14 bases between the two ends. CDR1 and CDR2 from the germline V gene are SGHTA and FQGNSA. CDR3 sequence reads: CASSFKQAGDGYTF. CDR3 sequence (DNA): TGTGCCAGCAGCTTTAAGCAGGCAGGGGATGGCTACACCTTC.

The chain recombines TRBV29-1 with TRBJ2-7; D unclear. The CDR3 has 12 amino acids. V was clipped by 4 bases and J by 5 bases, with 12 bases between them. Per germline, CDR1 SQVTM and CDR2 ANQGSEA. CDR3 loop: CSVGLGFDEQYF. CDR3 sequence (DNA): TGCAGCGTTGGGCTGGGGTTCGACGAGCAGTACTTC.

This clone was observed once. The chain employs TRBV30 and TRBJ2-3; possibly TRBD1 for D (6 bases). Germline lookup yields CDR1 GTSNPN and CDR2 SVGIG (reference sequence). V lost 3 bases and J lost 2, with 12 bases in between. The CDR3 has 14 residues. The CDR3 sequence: CAWRRQVITDTQYF. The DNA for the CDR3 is TGTGCCTGGAGGAGACAGGTTATCACAGATACGCAGTATTTT.

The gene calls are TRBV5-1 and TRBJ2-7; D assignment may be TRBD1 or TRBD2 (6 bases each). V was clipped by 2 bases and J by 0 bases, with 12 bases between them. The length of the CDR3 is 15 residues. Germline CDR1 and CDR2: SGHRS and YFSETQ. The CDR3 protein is CASSLQGLISYEQYF. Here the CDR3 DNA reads TGCGCCAGCAGCTTACAGGGACTGATCTCCTACGAGCAGTACTTC.

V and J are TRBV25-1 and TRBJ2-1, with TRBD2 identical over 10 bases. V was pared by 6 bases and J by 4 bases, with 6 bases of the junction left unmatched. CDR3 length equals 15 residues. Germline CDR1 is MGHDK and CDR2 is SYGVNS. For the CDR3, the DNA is TGTGCCAGCAGCGAAAGCGGGGGGGCTTACAATGAGCAGTTCTTC. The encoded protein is CASSESGGAYNEQFF.

CDR3 nucleotide sequence: TGTGCCAGTAGTATCGGAGGTGAGCAGTTCTTC. Translating it yields CASSIGGEQFF. V gene TRBV19 combines with J gene TRBJ2-1, with D maybe TRBD2 (5 bases). In germline, CDR1 is LNHDA, CDR2 SQIVND (reference sequence). The CDR3 loop spans 11 amino acids. The V end lost 3 bases, the J end lost 9 bases, and 6 bases lay between the germline ends.

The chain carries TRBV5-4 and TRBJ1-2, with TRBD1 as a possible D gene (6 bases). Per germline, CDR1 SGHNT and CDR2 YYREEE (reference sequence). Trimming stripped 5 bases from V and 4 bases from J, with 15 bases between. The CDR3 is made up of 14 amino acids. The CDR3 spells CASRTNRDAYGYTF. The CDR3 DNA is TGTGCCAGCAGGACGAACAGGGATGCCTATGGCTACACCTTC. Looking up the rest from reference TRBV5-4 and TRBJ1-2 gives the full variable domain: ETGVTQSPTHLIKTRGQQVTLRCSSQSGHNTVSWYQQALGQGPQFIFQYYREEENGRGNFPPRFSGLQFPNYSSELNVNALELDDSALYLCASRTNRDAYGYTFGSGTRLTVV.

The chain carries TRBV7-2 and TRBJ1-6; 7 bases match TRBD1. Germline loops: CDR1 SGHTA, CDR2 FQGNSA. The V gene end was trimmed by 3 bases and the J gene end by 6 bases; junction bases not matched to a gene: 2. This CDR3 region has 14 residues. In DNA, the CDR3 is TGTGCCAGCAGCTTCCGGGACAGTAATTCACCCCTCCACTTT. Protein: CASSFRDSNSPLHF.

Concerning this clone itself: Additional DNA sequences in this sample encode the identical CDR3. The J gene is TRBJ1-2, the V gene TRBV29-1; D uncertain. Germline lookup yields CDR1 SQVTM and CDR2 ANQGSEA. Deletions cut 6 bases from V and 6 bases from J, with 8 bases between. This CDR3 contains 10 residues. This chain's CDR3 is CSVSQDGYTF. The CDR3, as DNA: TGCAGCGTCTCCCAGGATGGCTACACCTTC.

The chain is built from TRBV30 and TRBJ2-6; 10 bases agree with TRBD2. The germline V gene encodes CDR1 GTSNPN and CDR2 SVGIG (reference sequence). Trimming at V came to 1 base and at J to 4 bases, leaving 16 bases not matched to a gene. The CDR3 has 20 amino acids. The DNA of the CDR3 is TGTGCCTGGAGTGGATTTGGACTAGCGGCGGCCACCGGCGGGGCCAACGTCCTGACTTTC. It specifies CAWSGFGLAAATGGANVLTF. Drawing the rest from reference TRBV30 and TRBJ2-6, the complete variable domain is SQTIHQWPATLVQPVGSPLSLECTVEGTSNPNLYWYRQAAGRGLQLLFYSVGIGQISSEVPQNLSASRPQDRQFILSSKKLLLSDSGFYLCAWSGFGLAAATGGANVLTFGAGSRLTVL.

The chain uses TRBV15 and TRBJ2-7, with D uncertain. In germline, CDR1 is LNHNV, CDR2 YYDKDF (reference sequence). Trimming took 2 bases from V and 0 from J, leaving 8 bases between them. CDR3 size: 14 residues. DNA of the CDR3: TGTGCCACCAGCAGACCAGGCAACTCCTACGAGCAGTACTTC. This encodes CATSRPGNSYEQYF.

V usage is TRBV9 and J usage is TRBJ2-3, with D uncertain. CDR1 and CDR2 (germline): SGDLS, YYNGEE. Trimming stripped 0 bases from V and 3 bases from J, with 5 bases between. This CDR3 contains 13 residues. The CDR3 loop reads CASSVASTDTQYF. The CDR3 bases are TGTGCCAGCAGCGTAGCCTCGACAGATACGCAGTATTTT.